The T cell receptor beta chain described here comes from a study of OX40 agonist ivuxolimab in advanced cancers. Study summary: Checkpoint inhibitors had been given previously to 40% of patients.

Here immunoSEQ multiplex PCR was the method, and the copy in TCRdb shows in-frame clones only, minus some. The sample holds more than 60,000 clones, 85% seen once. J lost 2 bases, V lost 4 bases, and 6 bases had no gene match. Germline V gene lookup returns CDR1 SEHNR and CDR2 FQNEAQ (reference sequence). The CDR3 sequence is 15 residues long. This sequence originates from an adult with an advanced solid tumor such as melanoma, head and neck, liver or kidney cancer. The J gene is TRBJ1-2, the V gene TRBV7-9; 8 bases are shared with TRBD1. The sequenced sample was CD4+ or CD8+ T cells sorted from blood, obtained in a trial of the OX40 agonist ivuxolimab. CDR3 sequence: CASSSLDRANYGYTF. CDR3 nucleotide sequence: TGTGCCAGCAGCTCCCTGGACAGGGCAAACTATGGCTACACCTTC.